This T cell receptor beta chain was obtained from a study of T cells expressing NK-cell markers. Notes on the study in general: In several donors, dominant CD3+CD56+NKG2C+ clones formed 1.0-7.0% of CD8+ cells. For several donors, these clonotypes were likewise the leading ones in the CD3+CD56-NKG2C+ fraction.

In regard to this clonotype: The antigen is not known.

The CDR3 is 15 amino acids. Germline V gives CDR1 SEHNR, CDR2 FQNEAQ (reference sequence). TCRdb re-called the 5' RACE reads; one entry per CDR3 protein, DNA not given. The sample totals some 410,000 distinct CDR3 sequences. The specimen was blood T cells: a sorted CD56 or NKG2C T cell subset, CD4+ or CD8+ T cells, or bulk PBMC T cells (not recorded which). The chain has TRBV7-9 and TRBJ1-2; without DNA, the TCRdb call of TRBD1 cannot be checked. The receptor comes from a woman aged 18 to 75 in good health. The CDR3 region is CASSITPGQNYGYTF.